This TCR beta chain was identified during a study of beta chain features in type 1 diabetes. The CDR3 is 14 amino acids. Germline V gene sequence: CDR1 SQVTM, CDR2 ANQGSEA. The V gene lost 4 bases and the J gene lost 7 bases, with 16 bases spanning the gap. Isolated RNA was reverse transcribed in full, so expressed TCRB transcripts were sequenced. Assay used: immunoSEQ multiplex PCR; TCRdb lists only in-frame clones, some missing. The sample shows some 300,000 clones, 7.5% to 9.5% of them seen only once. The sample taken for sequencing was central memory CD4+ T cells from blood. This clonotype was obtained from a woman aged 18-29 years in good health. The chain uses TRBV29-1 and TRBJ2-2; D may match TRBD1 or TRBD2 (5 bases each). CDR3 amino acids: CSVVGREKGGELFF. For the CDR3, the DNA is TGCAGCGTTGTTGGCAGGGAGAAGGGCGGGGAGCTGTTTTTT.